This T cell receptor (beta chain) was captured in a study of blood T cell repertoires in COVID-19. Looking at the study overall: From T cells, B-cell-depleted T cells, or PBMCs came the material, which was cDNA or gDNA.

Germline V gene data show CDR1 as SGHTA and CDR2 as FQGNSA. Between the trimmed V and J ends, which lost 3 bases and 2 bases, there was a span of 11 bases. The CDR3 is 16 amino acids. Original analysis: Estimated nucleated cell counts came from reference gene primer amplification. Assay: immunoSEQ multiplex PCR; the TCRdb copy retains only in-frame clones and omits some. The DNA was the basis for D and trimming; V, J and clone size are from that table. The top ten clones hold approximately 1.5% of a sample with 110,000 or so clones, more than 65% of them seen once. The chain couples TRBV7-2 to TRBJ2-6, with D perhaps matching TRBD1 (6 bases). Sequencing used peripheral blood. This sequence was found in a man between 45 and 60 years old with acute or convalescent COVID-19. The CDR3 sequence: CASSFGPGAGANVLTF. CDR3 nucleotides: TGTGCCAGCAGCTTTGGTCCAGGGGCTGGGGCCAACGTCCTGACTTTC.